Presented here are 2 T cell receptor beta chains from one specimen sequenced in a study of blood T cell repertoires in COVID-19. The repertoire was sequenced with immunoSEQ multiplex PCR; TCRdb's copy has only in-frame clones and lacks some. The sample holds approximately 270,000 clones, roughly 83% seen once. Sequenced input: peripheral blood. Receptors were obtained from an older man with acute or convalescent COVID-19.

The CDR3 bases are TGCACCAGCAGCCAAGTACGGGTTCAGCAGTATTTT. This codes for CTSSQVRVQQYF. The chain has TRBV1 and TRBJ2-3; the table assigns TRBD2, which was not confirmed against the DNA. TRBV1 is classified as a pseudogene. The CDR3 has 12 residues.

This clone showed up just once. The CDR3 is CASSVGRGGRSQQYF. CDR3 nucleotides: TGTGCCAGCAGCGTAGGGAGGGGAGGAAGGTCACAGCAGTACTTC. The gene calls are TRBV9 and TRBJ2-7; a weak D match, TRBD2 (6 bases). V lost 0 bases and J lost 8, with 18 bases in between. CDR3 size: 15 residues. Germline CDR1 and CDR2: SGDLS and YYNGEE.